A single sample gave rise to the 16 T cell receptor beta chains below, sequenced in a study of T cells in localized non-small cell lung cancer. Generated by immunoSEQ multiplex PCR, the TCRdb table keeps only in-frame clones and is missing some. The table lists roughly 1,500 clones, about 30% of them singletons. Sample: lung tumor tissue, taken before any cancer treatment. All receptors derive from a male donor older than 55 with stage II lung adenocarcinoma.

This clone was seen a handful of times. CDR3 in DNA: TGTGCCAGCAGCCCCAGGGGTGCGGACACCGGGGAGCTGTTTTTT. Its translation is CASSPRGADTGELFF. The chain employs TRBV11-3 and TRBJ2-2, with a tentative D call TRBD1 (6 bases). Germline V gene data show CDR1 as SGHNT and CDR2 as YENEEA. CDR3 size: 15 residues. V was trimmed by 5 bases and J by 3 bases, leaving 13 bases between them.

CDR3 sequence (DNA): TGTGCCAGCAGCTACCGGACCGCGAACACTGAAGCTTTCTTT. Its translation is CASSYRTANTEAFF. This chain joins TRBV11-3 and TRBJ1-1; D is uncertain. The CDR3 is 14 amino acids. Germline V gene lookup returns CDR1 SGHNT and CDR2 YENEEA. V was trimmed by 4 bases and J by 1 base, leaving 10 bases between them.

The chain uses TRBV6-8 and TRBJ2-5, with 7 bases fitting TRBD1. The CDR3 runs 15 residues. Germline V gene sequence: CDR1 MNHGY, CDR2 SAAAGT. V lost 0 bases and J lost 5; bases outside the gene matches: 6. CDR3 in amino acids: CASSYSGQVGETQYF. The DNA for the CDR3 is TGTGCCAGCAGTTACTCTGGACAGGTGGGGGAGACCCAGTACTTC.

The V gene is TRBV6-7, the J gene TRBJ2-1, with 9 bases aligning to TRBD1. TRBV6-7 is annotated as an ORF whose role is uncertain. V lost 8 bases and J lost 9; bases outside the gene matches: 11. The CDR3 covers 14 residues. The CDR3 is CASGTGRWLGEQFF. The CDR3, as DNA: TGTGCCAGCGGGACAGGGAGGTGGCTTGGTGAGCAGTTCTTC.

This sequence joins TRBV18 and TRBJ2-7; D not certain. V gave up 0 bases and J gave up 5 bases, with 11 bases separating them. From germline, CDR1 is KGHSH and CDR2 LQKENI. CDR3 length: 14 amino acids. The CDR3 is CASSPPTRSDEQYF. The DNA of the CDR3 is TGTGCCAGCTCACCACCTACAAGGTCCGACGAGCAGTACTTC.

The V gene is TRBV11-3, the J gene TRBJ1-1; no definite D call. Germline CDR1 SGHNT, CDR2 YENEEA. V dropped 5 bases and J dropped 1 base, with 11 bases sitting between them. The length of the CDR3 is 14 residues. The CDR3 coding sequence is TGTGCCAGCAGCCAGGTAGAGAGGAACACTGAAGCTTTCTTT. It codes for CASSQVERNTEAFF.

The chain combines TRBV11-3 with TRBJ2-3; 9 bases fit TRBD2. CDR1 is SGHNT and CDR2 is YENEEA in the germline V gene. CDR3 length: 14 residues. V gave up 3 bases and J gave up 4 bases; unmatched junction bases: 2. CDR3 DNA: TGTGCCAGCAGCTTCCGACTAGCGGCAGATACGCAGTATTTT. Translated: CASSFRLAADTQYF.

In its sample, this clone is medium-sized. The chain has TRBV11-3 and TRBJ1-1; the D is unclear. The CDR3 runs to 14 residues. The germline CDR1 and CDR2 sequences are SGHNT and YENEEA. V shed 3 bases and J shed 4 bases, with 12 bases lying between them. The CDR3 sequence: CASSFFRQGTEAFF. For the CDR3, the DNA is TGTGCCAGCAGCTTTTTCCGCCAAGGCACTGAAGCTTTCTTT.

The rearrangement joins TRBV19 to TRBJ2-3, with unresolved D. The length of the CDR3 is 13 residues. The V and J ends lost 4 bases and 9 bases respectively, with 14 bases between them. CDR1 and CDR2 (germline): LNHDA, SQIVND (reference sequence). For the CDR3, the DNA is TGTGCCAGTAGTACTTCCCGGCTGGGGACGCAGTATTTT. This encodes CASSTSRLGTQYF.

There are a few counts of this clone. The chain is built from TRBV6-8 and TRBJ2-1, with TRBD2 as a possible D gene (7 bases). Trimming shortened V by 6 bases and J by 4 bases, and 19 bases separated the two germline ends. The V gene's germline CDR1 is MNHGY and CDR2 SAAAGT. The CDR3 is 16 amino acids. CDR3 loop: CASRLTPGGSYNEQFF. CDR3 coding DNA: TGTGCCAGCAGATTAACTCCGGGGGGCTCGTACAATGAGCAGTTCTTC.

This clone has only one observation. The rearrangement links TRBV18 to TRBJ2-5; D is perhaps TRBD2 (7 bases). V lost 2 bases and J lost 5, with 12 bases in between. This CDR3 comprises 14 residues. Per the germline V gene, CDR1 is KGHSH and CDR2 is LQKENI. The CDR3 spells CASSPKGGGETQYF. The CDR3 nucleotides read TGTGCCAGCTCACCAAAAGGCGGGGGCGAGACCCAGTACTTC.

This clone showed up just a few times. This sequence joins TRBV11-3 and TRBJ2-7; tentatively, D is TRBD1 or TRBD2 (5 bases each). V lost 2 bases, J lost 7 bases, and 18 bases lay in between. Germline assignment: CDR1 SGHNT and CDR2 YENEEA. This CDR3 comprises 15 residues. Here the CDR3 reads CASSLSGARRGEQYF. In DNA form, the CDR3 reads TGTGCCAGCAGCTTATCCGGGGCGCGTCGGGGAGAGCAGTACTTC.

The chain links TRBV30 to TRBJ1-5, with 8 bases fitting TRBD1. Trimming removed 5 bases from V and 6 bases from J; junction bases left unmatched: 9. CDR1 and CDR2 (germline): GTSNPN, SVGIG (reference sequence). The CDR3 contains 14 residues. CDR3 residues: CAWGIGTGGQPQHF. In DNA, the CDR3 is TGTGCCTGGGGAATCGGGACAGGCGGTCAGCCCCAGCATTTT.

This clone was seen a handful of times. The chain has TRBV11-3 and TRBJ2-6, with D possibly being TRBD1 or TRBD2 (5 bases each). The CDR3 contains 17 residues. The germline CDR1 and CDR2 sequences are SGHNT and YENEEA. V dropped 4 bases and J dropped 0 bases, with 13 bases sitting between them. CDR3: CASSSGSHSSGANVLTF. In nucleotides, the CDR3 is TGTGCCAGCAGCTCAGGGAGCCACAGCTCTGGGGCCAACGTCCTGACTTTC.

This clone has just a few counts. The rearrangement links TRBV6-8 to TRBJ1-2; D uncertain. V was trimmed by 2 bases and J by 4 bases, leaving 17 bases between them. The CDR3 is 16 amino acids. In germline, CDR1 is MNHGY, CDR2 SAAAGT. The CDR3 bases are TGTGCCAGCAGTTACCCTCGTGCAGGCGGGCCCTATGGCTACACCTTC. It yields the protein CASSYPRAGGPYGYTF.

The chain carries TRBV6-8 and TRBJ2-7; possibly TRBD1 for D (6 bases). Germline V gene data show CDR1 as MNHGY and CDR2 as SAAAGT. The V end was cut by 2 bases, the J end by 2 bases, with 13 bases between. CDR3 length equals 15 residues. CDR3 DNA: TGTGCCAGCAGTTACCAATGGCAGGGGACCTACGAGCAGTACTTC. It codes for CASSYQWQGTYEQYF.